Detailed here is one T cell receptor (beta chain). Its antigen is still unknown. Once RNA had been extracted, it was reverse transcribed into cDNA to act as the sequencing template. Measured with immunoSEQ multiplex PCR; TCRdb has only the in-frame clones, and not every one. Of about 210,000 clones detected, about three fifths appear once; the ten largest clones hold 1.6%. Sample treatment: oral pan-JAK inhibitor, 5-10 mg twice daily. The data belong to a study of CD8+ T cells in alopecia areata. Study as a whole: Treated patients took oral tofacitinib at 5 to 10 mg twice daily. Study-wide results and limits: Uncertainty about whether baseline CD8+ expansion is linked to response remains, with one nonresponder.

The CDR3 is 15 residues long. V dropped 5 bases and J dropped 1; count of bases not matched to a gene: 5. Germline CDR1 is SGHTA and CDR2 is FQGNSA. This sequence originates from a human donor with alopecia areata. V usage is TRBV7-2 and J usage is TRBJ2-3; 8 bases map to TRBD1. Sequenced here: CD4+ T cells sorted from blood, sampled at week 4, from a patient treated with tofacitinib. CDR3 region: CASSRQGSGTDTQYF. The CDR3 nucleotides read TGTGCCAGCAGCCGACAGGGGTCGGGCACAGATACGCAGTATTTT. The full variable domain, rest sourced from reference TRBV7-2 and TRBJ2-3, is GAGVSQSPSNKVTEKGKDVELRCDPISGHTALYWYRQSLGQGLEFLIYFQGNSAPDKSGLPSDRFSAERTGGSVSTLTIQRTQQEDSAVYLCASSRQGSGTDTQYFGPGTRLTVL.